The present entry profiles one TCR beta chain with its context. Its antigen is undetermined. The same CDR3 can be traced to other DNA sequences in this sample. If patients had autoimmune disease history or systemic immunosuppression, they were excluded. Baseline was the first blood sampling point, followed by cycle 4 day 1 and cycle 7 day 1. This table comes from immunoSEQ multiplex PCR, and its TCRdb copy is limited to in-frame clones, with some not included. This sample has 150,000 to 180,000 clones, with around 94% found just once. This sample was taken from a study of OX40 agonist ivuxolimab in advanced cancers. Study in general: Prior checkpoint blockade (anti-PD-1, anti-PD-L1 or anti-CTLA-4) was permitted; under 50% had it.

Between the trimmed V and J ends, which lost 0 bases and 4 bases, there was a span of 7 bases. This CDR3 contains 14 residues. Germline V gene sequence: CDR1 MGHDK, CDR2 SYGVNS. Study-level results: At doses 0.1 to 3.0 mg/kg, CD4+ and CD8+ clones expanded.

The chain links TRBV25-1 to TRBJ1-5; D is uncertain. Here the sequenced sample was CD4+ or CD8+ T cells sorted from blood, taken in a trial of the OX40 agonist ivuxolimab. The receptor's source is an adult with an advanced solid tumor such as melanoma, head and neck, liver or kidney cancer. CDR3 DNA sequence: TGTGCCAGCAGTGAATACAACAGTAATCAGCCCCAGCATTTT. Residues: CASSEYNSNQPQHF.